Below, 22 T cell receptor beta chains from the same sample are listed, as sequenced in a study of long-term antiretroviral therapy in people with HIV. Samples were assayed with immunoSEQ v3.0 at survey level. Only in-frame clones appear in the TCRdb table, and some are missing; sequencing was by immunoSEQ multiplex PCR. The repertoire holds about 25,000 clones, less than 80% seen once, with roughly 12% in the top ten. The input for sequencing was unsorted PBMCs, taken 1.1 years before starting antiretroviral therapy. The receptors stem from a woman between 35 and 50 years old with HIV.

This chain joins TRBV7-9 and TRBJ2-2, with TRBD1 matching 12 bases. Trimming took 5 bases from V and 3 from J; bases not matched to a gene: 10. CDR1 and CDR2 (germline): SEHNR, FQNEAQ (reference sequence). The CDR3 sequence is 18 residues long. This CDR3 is CASSPGTGGAGDTGELFF. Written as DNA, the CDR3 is TGTGCCAGCAGCCCGGGGACAGGGGGCGCAGGGGACACCGGGGAGCTGTTTTTT.

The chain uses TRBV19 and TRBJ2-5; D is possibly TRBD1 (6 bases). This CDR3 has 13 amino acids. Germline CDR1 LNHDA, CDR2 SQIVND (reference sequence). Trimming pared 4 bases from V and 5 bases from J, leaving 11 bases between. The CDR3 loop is CASSTRQAETQYF. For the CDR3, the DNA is TGTGCCAGTAGTACGAGACAGGCCGAGACCCAGTACTTC.

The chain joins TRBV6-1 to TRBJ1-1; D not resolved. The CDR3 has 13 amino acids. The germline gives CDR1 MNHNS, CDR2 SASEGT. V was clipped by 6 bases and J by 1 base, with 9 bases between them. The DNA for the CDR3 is TGTGCCAGCAGCCTTACAGAGAACACTGAAGCTTTCTTT. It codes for CASSLTENTEAFF.

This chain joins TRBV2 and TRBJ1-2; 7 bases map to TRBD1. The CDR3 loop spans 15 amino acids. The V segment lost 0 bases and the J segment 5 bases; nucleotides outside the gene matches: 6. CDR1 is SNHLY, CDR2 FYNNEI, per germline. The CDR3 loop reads CASSEALGTVYGYTF. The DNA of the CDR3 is TGTGCCAGCAGTGAAGCGCTAGGGACAGTTTATGGCTACACCTTC.

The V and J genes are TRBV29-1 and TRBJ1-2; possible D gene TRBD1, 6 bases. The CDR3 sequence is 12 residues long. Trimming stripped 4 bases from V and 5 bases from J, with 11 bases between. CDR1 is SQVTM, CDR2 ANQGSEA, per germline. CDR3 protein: CSVGGQTYGYTF. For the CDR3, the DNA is TGCAGCGTTGGTGGACAGACTTATGGCTACACCTTC.

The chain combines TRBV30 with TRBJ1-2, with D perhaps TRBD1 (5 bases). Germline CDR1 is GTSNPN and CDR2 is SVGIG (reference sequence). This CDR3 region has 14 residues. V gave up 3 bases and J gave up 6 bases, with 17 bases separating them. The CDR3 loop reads CAWSATGYLDGYTF. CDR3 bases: TGTGCCTGGAGCGCTACAGGCTATCTGGATGGCTACACCTTC.

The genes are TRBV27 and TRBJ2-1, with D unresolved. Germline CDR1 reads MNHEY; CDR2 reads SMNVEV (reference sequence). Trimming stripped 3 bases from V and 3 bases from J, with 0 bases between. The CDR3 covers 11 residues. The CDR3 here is CASSFYNEQFF. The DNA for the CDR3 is TGTGCCAGCAGTTTCTACAATGAGCAGTTCTTC.

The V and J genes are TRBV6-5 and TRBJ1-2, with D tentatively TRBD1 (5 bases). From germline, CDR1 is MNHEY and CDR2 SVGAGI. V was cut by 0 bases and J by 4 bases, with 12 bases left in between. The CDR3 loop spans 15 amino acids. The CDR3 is CASSYSGTAFYGYTF. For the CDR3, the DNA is TGTGCCAGCAGTTACTCAGGGACGGCCTTCTATGGCTACACCTTC.

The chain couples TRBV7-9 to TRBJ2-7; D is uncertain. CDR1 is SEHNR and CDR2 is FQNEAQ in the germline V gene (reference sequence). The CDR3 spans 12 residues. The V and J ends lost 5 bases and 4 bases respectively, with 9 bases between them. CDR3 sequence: CASSQVSYEQYF. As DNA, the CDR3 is TGTGCCAGCAGCCAAGTCTCATACGAGCAGTACTTC.

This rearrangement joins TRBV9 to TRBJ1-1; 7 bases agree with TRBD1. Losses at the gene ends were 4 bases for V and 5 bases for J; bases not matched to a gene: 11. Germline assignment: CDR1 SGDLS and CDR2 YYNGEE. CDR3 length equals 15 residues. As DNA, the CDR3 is TGTGCCAGCAGCCCCCGACAGGGCCTAGGGACTGAAGCTTTCTTT. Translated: CASSPRQGLGTEAFF.

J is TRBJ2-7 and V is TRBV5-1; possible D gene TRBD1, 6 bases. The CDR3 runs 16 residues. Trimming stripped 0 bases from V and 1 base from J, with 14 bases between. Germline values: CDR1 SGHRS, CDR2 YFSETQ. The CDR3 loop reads CASSLGPRQVSYEQYF. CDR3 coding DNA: TGCGCCAGCAGCTTGGGACCTAGACAGGTTTCCTACGAGCAGTACTTC.

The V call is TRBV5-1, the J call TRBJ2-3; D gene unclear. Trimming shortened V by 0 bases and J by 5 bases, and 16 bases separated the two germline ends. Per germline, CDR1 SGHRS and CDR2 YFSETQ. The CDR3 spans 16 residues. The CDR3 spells CASSLDRTALGDTQYF. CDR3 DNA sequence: TGCGCCAGCAGCTTGGATCGCACCGCGTTAGGAGATACGCAGTATTTT.

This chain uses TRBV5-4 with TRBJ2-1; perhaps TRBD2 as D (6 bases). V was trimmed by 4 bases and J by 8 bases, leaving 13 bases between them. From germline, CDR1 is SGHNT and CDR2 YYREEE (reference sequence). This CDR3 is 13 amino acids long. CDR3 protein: CASSDRRGYEQFF. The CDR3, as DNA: TGTGCCAGCAGCGACCGGCGGGGCTATGAGCAGTTCTTC.

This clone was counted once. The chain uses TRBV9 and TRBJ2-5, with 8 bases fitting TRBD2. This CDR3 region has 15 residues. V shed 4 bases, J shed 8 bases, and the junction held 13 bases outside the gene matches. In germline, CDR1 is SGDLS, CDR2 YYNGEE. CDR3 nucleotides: TGTGCCAGCAGCCCAGAGGGACTAGGGTTGCAAACCCAGTACTTC. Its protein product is CASSPEGLGLQTQYF.

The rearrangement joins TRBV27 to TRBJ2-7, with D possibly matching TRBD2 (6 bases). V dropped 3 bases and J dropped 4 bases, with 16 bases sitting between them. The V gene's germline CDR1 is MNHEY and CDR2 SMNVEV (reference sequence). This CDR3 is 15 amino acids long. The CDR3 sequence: CASSFQAGRDYEQYF. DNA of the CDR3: TGTGCCAGCAGTTTTCAGGCAGGGCGGGATTACGAGCAGTACTTC.

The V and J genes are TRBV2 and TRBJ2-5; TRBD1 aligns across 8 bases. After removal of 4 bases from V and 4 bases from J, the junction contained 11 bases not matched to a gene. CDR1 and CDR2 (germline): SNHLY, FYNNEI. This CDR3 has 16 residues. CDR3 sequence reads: CASSVYGQGGGETQYF. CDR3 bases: TGTGCCAGCAGTGTCTATGGACAGGGAGGTGGAGAGACCCAGTACTTC.

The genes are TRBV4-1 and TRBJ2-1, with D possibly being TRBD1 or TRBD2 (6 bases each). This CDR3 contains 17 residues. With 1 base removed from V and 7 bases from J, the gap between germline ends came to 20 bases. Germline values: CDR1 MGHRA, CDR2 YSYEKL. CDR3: CASSQASGAWSPNEQFF. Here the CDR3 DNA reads TGCGCCAGCAGCCAAGCCTCGGGGGCGTGGTCCCCAAATGAGCAGTTCTTC.

The CDR3 region has the DNA TGTGCCTGTAATGCAGGGTGGAATTCACCCCTCCACTTT. Protein sequence: CACNAGWNSPLHF. The chain carries TRBV30 and TRBJ1-6; possibly TRBD1 for D (5 bases). V lost 6 bases, J lost 7 bases, and 13 bases lay in between. The CDR3 contains 13 residues. Germline assignment: CDR1 GTSNPN and CDR2 SVGIG (reference sequence). Complete variable domain (other parts from reference TRBV30 and TRBJ1-6): SQTIHQWPATLVQPVGSPLSLECTVEGTSNPNLYWYRQAAGRGLQLLFYSVGIGQISSEVPQNLSASRPQDRQFILSSKKLLLSDSGFYLCACNAGWNSPLHFGNGTRLTVT.

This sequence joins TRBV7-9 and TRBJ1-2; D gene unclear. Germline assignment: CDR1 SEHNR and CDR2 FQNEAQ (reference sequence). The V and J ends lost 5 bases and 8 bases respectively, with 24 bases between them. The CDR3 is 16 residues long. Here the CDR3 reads CASSLQKPHQSEGYTF. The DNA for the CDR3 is TGTGCCAGCAGCCTCCAAAAACCACACCAGTCGGAGGGCTACACCTTC.

CDR3: CASSLGNPGTGTYEQYF. The CDR3, as DNA: TGCGCCAGCAGCTTAGGGAACCCCGGGACAGGGACCTACGAGCAGTACTTC. The chain combines TRBV5-1 with TRBJ2-7; the match to TRBD1 covers 9 bases. CDR1 and CDR2 from the germline V gene are SGHRS and YFSETQ. The CDR3 length is 17 residues. J gave up 2 bases and V 2 bases, and 11 bases lay outside the gene matches.

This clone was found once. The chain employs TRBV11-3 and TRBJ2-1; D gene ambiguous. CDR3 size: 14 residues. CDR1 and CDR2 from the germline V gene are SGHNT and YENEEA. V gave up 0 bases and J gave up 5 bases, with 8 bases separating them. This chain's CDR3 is CASSLEGADNEQFF. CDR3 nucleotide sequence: TGTGCCAGCAGCTTAGAGGGCGCTGACAATGAGCAGTTCTTC.

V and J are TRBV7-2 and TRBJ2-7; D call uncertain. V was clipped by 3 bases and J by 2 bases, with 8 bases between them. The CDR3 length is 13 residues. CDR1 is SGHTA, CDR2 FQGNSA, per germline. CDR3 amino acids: CASSFGPTYEQYF. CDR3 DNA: TGTGCCAGCAGCTTCGGGCCTACCTACGAGCAGTACTTC.